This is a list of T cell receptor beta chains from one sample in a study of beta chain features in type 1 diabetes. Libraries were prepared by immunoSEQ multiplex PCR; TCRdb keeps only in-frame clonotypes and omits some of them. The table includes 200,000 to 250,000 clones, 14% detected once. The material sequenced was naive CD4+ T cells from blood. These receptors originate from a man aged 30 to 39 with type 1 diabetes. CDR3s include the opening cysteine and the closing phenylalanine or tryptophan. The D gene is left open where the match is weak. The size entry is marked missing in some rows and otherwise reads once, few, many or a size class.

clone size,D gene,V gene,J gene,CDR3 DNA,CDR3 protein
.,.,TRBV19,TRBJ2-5,TGTGCCAGTAGTAATACAGGGCGCCAAGAGACCCAGTACTTC,CASSNTGRQETQYF
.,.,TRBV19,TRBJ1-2,TGTGCCAGTAGTATTACGGGGAAGGATGGCTACACCTTC,CASSITGKDGYTF
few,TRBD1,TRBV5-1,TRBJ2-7,TGCGCCAGCAGCAACGGGGACAGGGCATACTACGAGCAGTACTTC,CASSNGDRAYYEQYF
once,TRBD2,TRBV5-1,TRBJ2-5,TGCGCCAGCAGCTTGGCCGCGACTAGCGACCAAGAGACCCAGTACTTC,CASSLAATSDQETQYF
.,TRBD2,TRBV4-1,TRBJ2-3,TGCGCCAGCAGCCAAGAGTCCGCGGGGGGGCACTCAGATACGCAGTATTTT,CASSQESAGGHSDTQYF
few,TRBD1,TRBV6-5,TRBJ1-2,TGTGCCAGCAGCCGCACAGGGGAAAACTATGGCTACACCTTC,CASSRTGENYGYTF
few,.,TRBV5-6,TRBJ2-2,TGTGCCAGCAGCTTGGCCGGGTGGCAGTCTACCGGGGAGCTGTTTTTT,CASSLAGWQSTGELFF
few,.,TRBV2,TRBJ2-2,TGTGCCAGCAGTGCGGGACAGAACACCGGGGAGCTGTTTTTT,CASSAGQNTGELFF
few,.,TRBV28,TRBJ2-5,TGTGCCAGCAGTTCCGGGGGAGAAAAGACCCAGTACTTC,CASSSGGEKTQYF
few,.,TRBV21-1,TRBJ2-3,TGTGCCAGCAGCGAACAGATTCCTAGCACAGATACGCAGTATTTT,CASSEQIPSTDTQYF
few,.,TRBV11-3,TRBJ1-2,TGTGCCAGCAGCCCCTCTGCGGGAAATGGCTACACCTTC,CASSPSAGNGYTF
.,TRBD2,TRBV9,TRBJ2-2,TGTGCCAGCGAATCACGAGCGGGAGACTACACCGGGGAGCTGTTTTTT,CASESRAGDYTGELFF
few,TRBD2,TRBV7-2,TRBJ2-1,TGTGCCAGCAGCCGCGGGGGACTACTAGCGGGAGGAAGGAATGAGCAGTTCTTC,CASSRGGLLAGGRNEQFF
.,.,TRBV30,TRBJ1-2,TGTGCCTGGTCGTCGGGACTAACTTCCCCCTATGGCTACACCTTC,CAWSSGLTSPYGYTF
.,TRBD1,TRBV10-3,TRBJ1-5,TGTGCCATCAGTGAGGGGACAGGCAATCAGCCCCAGCATTTT,CAISEGTGNQPQHF
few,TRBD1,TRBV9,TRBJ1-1,TGTGCCAGCAGCGTTAGGACAGGGGGCACTGAAGCTTTCTTT,CASSVRTGGTEAFF
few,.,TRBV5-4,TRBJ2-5,TGTGCCAGCAGCCCCCACGTAGTGGAGACCCAGTACTTC,CASSPHVVETQYF
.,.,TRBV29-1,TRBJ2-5,TGCAGCGCTTCCCCGACAGCCTCCGGGACCCAGTACTTC,CSASPTASGTQYF
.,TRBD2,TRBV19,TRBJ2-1,TGTGCCAGTAGTATAGGGACTAGCGGGGGGAAAGAGCAGTTCTTC,CASSIGTSGGKEQFF
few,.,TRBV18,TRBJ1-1,TGTGCCAGCTCACAAAACGCAGGACAGCGGATGAACACTGAAGCTTTCTTT,CASSQNAGQRMNTEAFF
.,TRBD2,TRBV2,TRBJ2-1,TGTGCCAGCAGTGAAACGGGGGGTCACAATGAGCAGTTCTTC,CASSETGGHNEQFF
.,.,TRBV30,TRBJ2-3,TGTGCCTGGACCAACCGAGGTGTAGATACGCAGTATTTT,CAWTNRGVDTQYF
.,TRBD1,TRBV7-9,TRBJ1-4,TGTGCCAGCAGCTCAGCACAGGGGCGTGGGGAAAAACTGTTTTTT,CASSSAQGRGEKLFF
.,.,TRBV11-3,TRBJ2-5,TGTGCCAGCAGCTTAGTGGCCCAAGAGACCCAGTACTTC,CASSLVAQETQYF
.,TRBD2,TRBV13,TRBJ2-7,TGTGCCAGCAGCCCGCGAGCGGGAGGGCCCCACGAGCAGTACTTC,CASSPRAGGPHEQYF
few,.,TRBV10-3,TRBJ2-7,TGTGCCAGCTCCGGAGAGCCTCACTACGAGCAGTACTTC,CASSGEPHYEQYF
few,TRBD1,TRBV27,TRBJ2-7,TGTGCCAGTTCAGGGGGCTACGAGCAGTACTTC,CASSGGYEQYF
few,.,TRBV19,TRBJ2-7,TGTGCCAGTAGACAGTGGGCAGGATCCTACGAGCAGTACTTC,CASRQWAGSYEQYF
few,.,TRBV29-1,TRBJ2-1,TGCAGCGTTGAAATTTTAGTAGCGACGGGCAATGAGCAGTTCTTC,CSVEILVATGNEQFF
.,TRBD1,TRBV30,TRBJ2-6,TGTGCCTGGCGACAGGGTTCCTCTGGGGCCAACGTCCTGACTTTC,CAWRQGSSGANVLTF
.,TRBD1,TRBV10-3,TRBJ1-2,TGTGCCATCAGAGGGACAGGGTGGAGCTATGGCTACACCTTC,CAIRGTGWSYGYTF
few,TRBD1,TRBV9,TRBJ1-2,TGTGCCAGCAGCCTAAGGACAGGGGGCGATGGCTACACCTTC,CASSLRTGGDGYTF
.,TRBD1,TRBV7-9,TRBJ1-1,TGTGCCAGCAGCCCCAAGGGGACAGAGAACACTGAAGCTTTCTTT,CASSPKGTENTEAFF